Sequencing of this T cell receptor (beta chain) was carried out in a study of blood T cell repertoires in COVID-19. Study-level information: T cells, B-cell-depleted T cells, or PBMCs provided the cDNA or gDNA that served as material.

Germline lookup yields CDR1 SQVTM and CDR2 ANQGSEA. V lost 6 bases, J lost 2 bases, and 16 bases lay in between. The CDR3 runs to 14 residues. In the authors' methods: Estimation of nucleated cell counts was performed using reference gene primer amplification. Here immunoSEQ multiplex PCR was the method, and the copy in TCRdb shows in-frame clones only, minus some. V and J calls and clone size are copied from that table; D and trimming were computed from the DNA. The sample has approximately 250,000 clones, around nine tenths seen once; the top ten hold 8.5% to 9%. The sequenced material came from peripheral blood. The source is a man aged 35 to 55 with active or convalescent COVID-19. V usage is TRBV29-1 and J usage is TRBJ1-2, with a possible D match to TRBD1 (5 bases). CDR3 loop: CSVREQVPNYGYTF. In nucleotides, the CDR3 is TGCAGCGTCCGTGAACAGGTCCCGAACTATGGCTACACCTTC.